These 28 T cell receptor beta chains were sequenced from one sample in a study. Using its own MiXCR run on the 5' RACE reads, TCRdb lists one record per CDR3 protein. In the table there are 30,000 or so distinct CDR3 sequences, approximately 25% of which are singletons. What was sequenced was memory CD4+ T cells sorted from blood. Documented subset: memory CD4+ T cells, CD4+CD45RO+CD25-. The receptor source for this set is a female donor with breast cancer.

This clonotype was seen a few times. V usage is TRBV6-1 and J usage is TRBJ2-1; D remains unclear. This CDR3 has 18 residues. Germline V lookup: CDR1 MNHNS, CDR2 SASEGT. V was shortened by 3 bases and J by 2 bases, with 20 bases between the two germline ends. CDR3 bases: TGTGCCAGCAGTGAGATCCCACCGCGAGGTCCCGCCTACAATGAGCAGTTCTTC. Translated, it gives CASSEIPPRGPAYNEQFF.

As for this clonotype: The final CDR3 position lacks the conserved phenylalanine or tryptophan, pointing to a likely read error. The chain is built from TRBV7-9 and TRBJ1-5; D is undetermined. Trimming removed 5 bases from V and 2 bases from J, with 10 bases in between. The CDR3 sequence is 14 residues long. Germline lookup yields CDR1 SEHNR and CDR2 FQNEAQ (reference sequence). CDR3 sequence: CASSLPGGNQPQHL. The CDR3 nucleotides read TGTGCCAGCAGCCTCCCGGGTGGCAATCAGCCCCAGCATCTT.

This clonotype was observed a few times. The chain is built from TRBV28 and TRBJ1-5; D not certain. V shed 3 bases and J shed 3 bases, with 15 bases lying between them. This CDR3 region has 16 residues. Germline V gene lookup returns CDR1 MDHEN and CDR2 SYDVKM. The CDR3 DNA follows: TGTGCCAGCAGTTTGCCGGCCCCTCGGGCCAATCAGCCCCAGCATTTT. It codes for CASSLPAPRANQPQHF.

This clonotype was found a few times. The chain combines TRBV27 with TRBJ2-7; 7 bases match TRBD2. The V segment lost 5 bases and the J segment 2 bases; nucleotides outside the gene matches: 0. The CDR3 is made up of 12 amino acids. The germline CDR1 and CDR2 sequences are MNHEY and SMNVEV (reference sequence). CDR3 in DNA: TGTGCCAGCAGTCGGGGGGCCTACGAGCAGTACTTC. It translates to CASSRGAYEQYF.

The chain employs TRBV13 and TRBJ2-7, with D perhaps TRBD2 (6 bases). V was shortened by 2 bases and J by 3 bases, with 8 bases between the two germline ends. This CDR3 spans 13 amino acids. The V gene's germline CDR1 is PRHDT and CDR2 FYEKMQ (reference sequence). As DNA, the CDR3 is TGTGCCAGCAGCTTAAGACTAGACTACGAGCAGTACTTC. Its protein is CASSLRLDYEQYF.

There are a few counts of this clonotype. The chain uses TRBV6-2 or TRBV6-3 and TRBJ2-6; D gene unclear. Deletions cut 5 bases from V and 0 bases from J, with 11 bases between. The CDR3 extends over 16 amino acids. CDR1 MNHEY and CDR2 SVGEGT come from the germline V gene. The CDR3 DNA is TGTGCCAGCAGTCACCAGATTCTCTCTGGGGCCAACGTCCTGACTTTC. This sequence encodes CASSHQILSGANVLTF.

This clonotype was recorded a few times. This sequence joins TRBV7-3 and TRBJ2-2; D could derive from TRBD1 or TRBD2 (6 bases each). The V gene's germline CDR1 is SGHTA and CDR2 FQGTGA. With 5 bases removed from V and 7 bases from J, the gap between germline ends came to 11 bases. The length of the CDR3 is 13 residues. CDR3 nucleotide sequence: TGTGCCAGCAGCCTACAGGGAGGCGGGGAGCTGTTTTTT. Protein: CASSLQGGGELFF.

This clonotype has a handful of counts. The V call is TRBV7-9, the J call TRBJ2-7, with D maybe TRBD2 (6 bases). With 5 bases removed from V and 0 bases from J, the gap between germline ends came to 14 bases. Germline loops: CDR1 SEHNR, CDR2 FQNEAQ (reference sequence). CDR3 size: 15 residues. CDR3: CASSQGLQSSYEQYF. For the CDR3, the DNA is TGTGCCAGCAGCCAAGGACTACAAAGCTCCTACGAGCAGTACTTC.

A remark on this clonotype: A much larger clone is a single base away; this may be a read error. The rearrangement joins TRBV7-9 to TRBJ2-4; TRBD1 is a possible D gene (6 bases). Trimming left V 5 bases short and J 13 bases short, with 24 bases between. The CDR3 is 15 amino acids. Per germline, CDR1 SEHNR and CDR2 FQNEAQ (reference sequence). CDR3 DNA: TGTGCCAGCAGCCCCCCGGAACAGGAACCCCAGGGGCAGTACTTC. It codes for CASSPPEQEPQGQYF.

This clonotype was seen more than once but under ten times. The chain couples TRBV12-3 or TRBV12-4 to TRBJ2-6, with D unclear. V shed 11 bases and J shed 4 bases, with 12 bases lying between them. The CDR3 loop spans 13 amino acids. The CDR3 DNA is TGTGCCGTCGTCGACCCCGGGGCCAACGTCCTGACTTTC. It codes for CAVVDPGANVLTF.

This clonotype was seen only a few times. CDR3 sequence reads: CASSAGLAYEQYF. CDR3 nucleotides: TGCGCCAGCAGCGCGGGGCTAGCCTACGAGCAGTACTTC. The chain is built from TRBV10-1 and TRBJ2-7; a weak D match, TRBD2 (6 bases). Deletions cut 6 bases from V and 2 bases from J, with 11 bases between. The CDR3 is 13 residues long. CDR1 and CDR2 from the germline V gene are WNHNN and SYGVQD (reference sequence).

The chain employs TRBV5-1 and TRBJ2-7; 10 nucleotides match TRBD1. V trimming: 3 bases; J trimming: 5 bases; junction bases outside the gene matches: 8. Germline CDR1 is SGHRS and CDR2 is YFSETQ. The CDR3 loop spans 15 amino acids. CDR3 in amino acids: CASSSSGTGVHEQYF. DNA for the CDR3: TGCGCCAGCAGCTCTAGTGGGACAGGGGTCCACGAGCAGTACTTC.

Details on this clonotype: It may be a read error: a sequence one base away is much more abundant. The rearrangement uses TRBV10-1 and TRBJ1-5; D not resolved. CDR1 and CDR2 (germline): WNHNN, SYGVQD (reference sequence). V shed 8 bases and J shed 2 bases, with 16 bases lying between them. The CDR3 contains 15 residues. CDR3 amino acids: CASLRTVEGNQPQHF. The CDR3 bases are TGCGCCAGCCTAAGAACAGTTGAAGGCAATCAGCCCCAGCATTTT.

V and J are TRBV27 and TRBJ2-5, with 12 positions matching TRBD2. The CDR3 has 17 amino acids. The J segment lost 2 bases and the V segment lost 4 bases, leaving 8 bases of the junction unmatched. Germline CDR1 and CDR2: MNHEY and SMNVEV (reference sequence). The CDR3 sequence is CASSSRTSGAHQETQYF. The CDR3 DNA reads TGTGCCAGCAGTTCCCGGACTAGCGGGGCCCATCAAGAGACCCAGTACTTC.

The chain recombines TRBV6-5 with TRBJ2-2, with 8 bases identical to TRBD2. The CDR3 runs 17 residues. The ends lost 2 bases at V and 6 bases at J; junction bases unmatched: 11. Germline CDR1 reads MNHEY; CDR2 reads SVGAGI. The CDR3: CASSYMGRRAGAGELFF. Written as DNA, the CDR3 is TGTGCCAGCAGTTACATGGGGCGACGAGCGGGAGCCGGGGAGCTGTTTTTT.

Details on this clonotype: Its ends do not fully match the called genes, so a read error is possible. V is TRBV4-1 and J is TRBJ1-6, with 7 bases identical to TRBD1. The CDR3 loop spans 16 amino acids. Germline V gives CDR1 MGHRA, CDR2 YSYEKL. The DNA for the CDR3 is TGCGCCAGCGGCCAAGTACCAGGGGGCTATAATTCACCCCTCCACTTT. Protein sequence: CASGQVPGGYNSPLHF.

The rearrangement joins TRBV7-8 to TRBJ2-2, with 8 bases fitting TRBD1. J was trimmed by 2 bases and V by 5 bases; bases with no gene match: 1. The length of the CDR3 is 14 residues. Looked up from germline, CDR1 is SGHVS and CDR2 is FQNEAQ. DNA of the CDR3: TGTGCCAGCAGCCCAGGGGGCAACACCGGGGAGCTGTTTTTT. Its translation is CASSPGGNTGELFF. Together with reference TRBV7-8 and TRBJ2-2, the CDR3 gives the full variable domain: GAGVSQSPRYKVAKRGQDVALRCDPISGHVSLFWYQQALGQGPEFLTYFQNEAQLDKSGLPSDRFFAERPEGSVSTLKIQRTQQEDSAVYLCASSPGGNTGELFFGEGSRLTVL.

Note on this clonotype: At one of its ends the junction is not consistent with the germline gene, which may arise from a read error. The chain couples TRBV27 to TRBJ1-6; 9 bases agree with TRBD1. The CDR3 has 14 amino acids. Germline values: CDR1 MNHEY, CDR2 SMNVEV (reference sequence). The CDR3 is CTSRVGQGHSPLHF. The DNA for the CDR3 is TGTACCAGCAGGGTCGGACAGGGGCATTCACCCCTCCACTTT.

Notes on this clonotype: One junction end disagrees with the germline gene, perhaps due to a read error. The chain couples TRBV9 to TRBJ1-6; D not resolved. CDR1 is SGDLS and CDR2 is YYNGEE in the germline V gene. This CDR3 comprises 15 residues. CDR3 DNA sequence: TGTGCCGGCAGCGTAAATGGAAGAACAAATTCACCCCTCCACTTT. Protein product: CAGSVNGRTNSPLHF.

Details on this clonotype: As the CDR3 is not closed by the conserved phenylalanine or tryptophan, this likely results from a read error. V is TRBV29-1 and J is TRBJ1-1; 7 bases match TRBD1. CDR1 SQVTM and CDR2 ANQGSEA come from the germline V gene. The CDR3 runs 12 residues. V dropped 7 bases and J dropped 0; count of bases not matched to a gene: 2. This chain's CDR3 is CSAGQMNTEAFL. The DNA of the CDR3 is TGCAGCGCGGGACAGATGAACACTGAAGCTTTCCTT.

The sample holds many counts of this clonotype. The chain couples TRBV7-7 to TRBJ2-7, with D perhaps matching TRBD2 (6 bases). Looked up from germline, CDR1 is SSHAT and CDR2 is FNYEAQ (reference sequence). The V gene lost 1 base and the J gene lost 3 bases, with 13 bases spanning the gap. The CDR3 consists of 15 residues. The CDR3, as DNA: TGTGCCAGCAGCTTAGGTCCCCGGGACTGCTACGAGCAGTACTTC. This codes for CASSLGPRDCYEQYF.

This clonotype has at least ten counts. The genes are TRBV20-1 and TRBJ2-1, with 7 nucleotides matching TRBD2. This CDR3 has 14 amino acids. Germline V gene lookup returns CDR1 DFQATT and CDR2 SNEGSKA (reference sequence). The V gene end was trimmed by 5 bases and the J gene end by 4 bases; junction bases not matched to a gene: 8. The CDR3 reads CSAPERERYNEQFF. For the CDR3, the DNA is TGCAGTGCTCCTGAGCGGGAACGATACAATGAGCAGTTCTTC.

V is TRBV6-2 or TRBV6-3 and J is TRBJ2-1; a weak D match, TRBD2 (6 bases). Trimming removed 6 bases from V and 7 bases from J, with 19 bases in between. The CDR3 length is 15 residues. In germline, CDR1 is MNHEY, CDR2 SVGEGT. The CDR3 coding sequence is TGTGCCAGCAGCGTGAGACTAGAAATGTTAAATGAGCAGTTCTTC. Translating it yields CASSVRLEMLNEQFF.

The chain is built from TRBV15 and TRBJ2-3; D perhaps matches TRBD1 (5 bases). Trimming took 7 bases from V and 0 from J, leaving 14 bases between them. The CDR3 spans 15 residues. Germline V gene lookup returns CDR1 LNHNV and CDR2 YYDKDF (reference sequence). For the CDR3, the DNA is TGTGCCACCAAACAGGAGAAGGGTAGCACAGATACGCAGTATTTT. Translating it yields CATKQEKGSTDTQYF.

The sample holds one count of this clonotype. A much larger clonotype is one base distant, so this may be a read error. The V call is TRBV10-3, the J call TRBJ2-1, with 8 bases lining up with TRBD2. The CDR3 extends over 14 amino acids. In germline, CDR1 is ENHRY, CDR2 SYGVKD. CDR3 residues: CAIRAGESYNEQLF. In DNA, the CDR3 is TGTGCCATCAGAGCGGGAGAGTCCTACAATGAGCAGCTCTTC.

This clonotype counts as medium-sized. The chain combines TRBV4-1 with TRBJ1-1; D gene uncertain. The CDR3 is 12 amino acids. Germline V gene sequence: CDR1 MGHRA, CDR2 YSYEKL. The V gene lost 4 bases and the J gene lost 1 base, with 4 bases spanning the gap. CDR3: CASSPTNTEAFF. As DNA, the CDR3 is TGCGCCAGCAGCCCGACGAACACTGAAGCTTTCTTT.

This clonotype was recorded once. One end of the junction is discordant with germline, which a read error may explain. The chain is built from TRBV10-3 and TRBJ2-6; D possibly uses TRBD1 or TRBD2 (5 bases each). CDR1 and CDR2 (germline): ENHRY, SYGVKD. The CDR3 loop spans 15 amino acids. For the CDR3, the DNA is TGTGCCATCAGTGTAATGGCTTCCGGGGCCAACGTCCTGATTTTC. Protein product: CAISVMASGANVLIF.

J is TRBJ1-3 and V is TRBV4-1; possibly TRBD1 for D (6 bases). Germline CDR1 MGHRA, CDR2 YSYEKL. V lost 4 bases to trimming and J lost 4 bases, with 14 bases between them. The CDR3 length is 15 residues. In DNA, the CDR3 is TGCGCCAGCAGCCGGTGGGGGGCTCGAGGAAACACCATATATTTT. Amino acids: CASSRWGARGNTIYF.